A single sample gave rise to the 21 T cell receptor beta chains below, sequenced in a study of post-analysis software for immune sequencing data. Overall study results and limits: Among four or five TRBV segments more frequent in patients than controls were TRBV5-6, TRBV5-1 and TRBV20-1.

Presence of unique molecular identifiers characterized the TCR beta cDNA libraries. Via MiXCR, TCRdb re-called the PCR reads, giving one row per CDR3 protein. The sample lists 150,000 to 200,000 distinct CDR3 sequences; about 32% were seen once. Their target antigens are unknown. Sequencing was performed on blood. The receptors stem from a girl aged 10 to 17 with multiple sclerosis.

The rearrangement uses TRBV7-3 and TRBJ2-3, with 7 bases matching TRBD1. Unmatched junction bases numbered 4, after V lost 1 base and J lost 3 bases. The CDR3 spans 15 residues. CDR1 is SGHTA and CDR2 is FQGTGA in the germline V gene. The CDR3 nucleotides read TGTGCCAGCAGCTTAAACAGGGGTAGTACAGATACGCAGTATTTT. Translating it yields CASSLNRGSTDTQYF.

A remark on this clonotype: Given a much more abundant clone one base away, this may be a read error. The chain is built from TRBV21-1 and TRBJ2-3. TRBV21-1 is a documented pseudogene. This CDR3 has 11 amino acids. The CDR3 region has the DNA TGTGCCGGCAGCACCCCAGGTACGCAGTATTTT. This encodes CAGSTPGTQYF.

This chain connects TRBV15 to TRBJ2-3; perhaps TRBD1 as D (6 bases). The CDR3 length is 13 residues. Deletions cut 1 base from V and 4 bases from J, with 6 bases between. Germline V gene data show CDR1 as LNHNV and CDR2 as YYDKDF (reference sequence). CDR3 nucleotides: TGTGCCACCAGCAGAGGGGGGCCAGATACGCAGTATTTT. It yields the protein CATSRGGPDTQYF.

There are a few counts of this clonotype. The chain recombines TRBV11-2 with TRBJ2-7, with 7 bases lining up with TRBD2. Trimming took 3 bases from V and 2 from J; bases not matched to a gene: 7. Germline V gene data show CDR1 as SGHAT and CDR2 as FQNNGV. The CDR3 runs 15 residues. DNA of the CDR3: TGTGCCAGCAGCTTCAACAGACTAGCTGCCTACGAGCAGTACTTC. Amino acid sequence: CASSFNRLAAYEQYF.

The chain carries TRBV28 and TRBJ1-2; D uncertain. The germline V gene encodes CDR1 MDHEN and CDR2 SYDVKM. V was pared by 6 bases and J by 6 bases, with 8 bases between. This CDR3 contains 11 residues. In nucleotides, the CDR3 is TGTGCCAGCAGCCGCGCGGATGGCTACACCTTC. It encodes CASSRADGYTF.

This clonotype came up many times. The chain links TRBV29-1 to TRBJ1-1; D not certain. V lost 5 bases and J 3 bases, leaving 13 bases between the germline ends. Germline-derived CDR1 and CDR2 are SQVTM and ANQGSEA. The CDR3 totals 13 residues. The CDR3, as DNA: TGCAGCGTTAAGCTGAACTCGGACACTGAAGCTTTCTTT. This codes for CSVKLNSDTEAFF.

The V gene is TRBV6-5, the J gene TRBJ2-1; TRBD2 might be the D (6 bases). Germline V CDR1 and CDR2: MNHEY, SVGAGI. This CDR3 spans 14 amino acids. Trimming pared 10 bases from V and 3 bases from J, leaving 16 bases between. CDR3 DNA sequence: TGTGCCATCGGGTTGGGGGGAGGCTACAATGAGCAGTTCTTC. It yields the protein CAIGLGGGYNEQFF.

Turning to this clonotype: Since a much larger clone is just one base distant, this may be a read error. This chain uses TRBV5-1 with TRBJ2-7, with 8 bases lining up with TRBD2. Losses at the gene ends were 4 bases for V and 2 bases for J; bases not matched to a gene: 8. The CDR3 runs to 15 residues. Germline assignment: CDR1 SGHRS and CDR2 YFSETQ. CDR3 in amino acids: CASSLTSGVTYEQYF. The CDR3 DNA reads as TGCGCCAGCAGCCTTACTAGCGGTGTTACCTACGAGCAGTACTTC.

This clonotype came up a few times. The chain has TRBV28 and TRBJ1-2, with D perhaps matching TRBD1 (6 bases). Germline V gene data show CDR1 as MDHEN and CDR2 as SYDVKM. This CDR3 is built from 15 residues. Trimming left V 8 bases short and J 5 bases short, with 21 bases between. The CDR3 region is CASVNGGLSGYGYTF. Here the CDR3 DNA reads TGTGCCAGCGTTAACGGGGGCCTTTCGGGATATGGCTACACCTTC.

This clonotype has ten or more counts. The V and J genes are TRBV28 and TRBJ2-1; D gene uncertain. The V end was cut by 8 bases, the J end by 2 bases, with 7 bases between. Germline assignment: CDR1 MDHEN and CDR2 SYDVKM. CDR3 length equals 12 residues. The CDR3: CASADPYNEQFF. CDR3 coding DNA: TGTGCCAGCGCGGACCCCTACAATGAGCAGTTCTTC.

This clonotype was observed a few times. The V and J genes are TRBV11-1 and TRBJ2-1; perhaps TRBD2 as D (6 bases). The CDR3 extends over 15 amino acids. Trimming pared 8 bases from V and 4 bases from J, leaving 18 bases between. Germline V lookup: CDR1 SGHAT, CDR2 FQDESV (reference sequence). The CDR3 region has the DNA TGTGCCAGCGGCCTACGCTGGGACTCTTACAATGAGCAGTTCTTC. This translates into CASGLRWDSYNEQFF.

This clonotype came up many times. The chain links TRBV20-1 to TRBJ2-1, with 7 bases matching TRBD1. CDR3 length equals 15 residues. Germline V lookup: CDR1 DFQATT, CDR2 SNEGSKA (reference sequence). Trimming cost V 0 bases and J 6 bases; bases outside gene matches: 8. CDR3 nucleotides: TGCAGTGCTAGAGACCCCAGGGGGAGCGGCAATGAGCAGTTCTTC. Translation: CSARDPRGSGNEQFF.

The chain has TRBV24-1 and TRBJ1-1; 9 bases line up with TRBD1. In germline, CDR1 is KGHDR, CDR2 SFDVKD. The CDR3 sequence is 17 residues long. Trimming took 4 bases from V and 4 from J; bases not matched to a gene: 12. Here the CDR3 DNA reads TGTGCCACCAGTGACAGATTGAAAGGGACAGGGTGCACTGAAGCTTTCTTT. It codes for CATSDRLKGTGCTEAFF.

This clonotype has a count of ten or more. V is TRBV18 and J is TRBJ2-7; TRBD2 is a possible D gene (5 bases). This CDR3 region has 13 residues. The germline V and J ends were trimmed by 3 bases and 3 bases, with 9 bases remaining between them. The germline gives CDR1 KGHSH, CDR2 LQKENI. The CDR3 nucleotides read TGTGCCAGCTCACCGGAGCGGTACTACGAGCAGTACTTC. It codes for CASSPERYYEQYF.

The V and J genes are TRBV10-3 and TRBJ2-5, with 10 bases aligning to TRBD1. Germline lookup yields CDR1 ENHRY and CDR2 SYGVKD. With V trimmed by 4 bases and J by 5 bases, 7 bases remained unmatched. This CDR3 has 15 residues. As DNA, the CDR3 is TGTGCCATCAGTGCCCGGACAGGGGGGCAGGAGACCCAGTACTTC. It codes for CAISARTGGQETQYF.

This clonotype has a count of ten or more. The CDR3, as DNA: TGCGCCAGCAGCCATCGGGACAGTTCTGGCTCCTACGAGCAGTACTTC. It codes for CASSHRDSSGSYEQYF. The V gene is TRBV5-1, the J gene TRBJ2-7; 7 nucleotides align to TRBD1. The germline V gene encodes CDR1 SGHRS and CDR2 YFSETQ. The CDR3 runs to 16 residues. The trim removed 4 bases at V and 0 bases at J, leaving 10 bases unmatched. The whole variable domain, filled in from reference TRBV5-1 and TRBJ2-7, reads KAGVTQTPRYLIKTRGQQVTLSCSPISGHRSVSWYQQTPGQGLQFLFEYFSETQRNKGNFPGRFSGRQFSNSRSEMNVSTLELGDSALYLCASSHRDSSGSYEQYFGPGTRLTVT.

Ten or more counts support this clonotype. This chain connects TRBV20-1 to TRBJ2-7; D is possibly TRBD1 (6 bases). The CDR3 length is 12 residues. Germline CDR1 DFQATT, CDR2 SNEGSKA (reference sequence). V was shortened by 7 bases and J by 5 bases, with 15 bases between the two germline ends. CDR3 DNA: TGCAGTGTGGGGAACAGGGTCAACGAGCAGTACTTC. It yields the protein CSVGNRVNEQYF.

In the case of this clonotype: This may stem from a read error, because a much larger clone lies one nucleotide away. The genes are TRBV4-1 and TRBJ2-7; TRBD2 matches 10 bases. Germline CDR1 is MGHRA and CDR2 is YSYEKL. Losses at the gene ends were 4 bases for V and 4 bases for J; bases not matched to a gene: 4. The CDR3 contains 14 residues. The CDR3 sequence is CASSPVAGGYEQYF. CDR3 sequence (DNA): TGCGCCAGCAGCCCTGTAGCGGGAGGATACGAGCAGTACTTC.

V gene TRBV4-2 combines with J gene TRBJ1-1; no definite D call. V was shortened by 1 base and J by 0 bases, with 9 bases between the two germline ends. The CDR3 loop spans 15 amino acids. CDR1 LGHNA and CDR2 YNFKEQ come from the germline V gene. For the CDR3, the DNA is TGTGCCAGCAGCCAAGGTCGTGGGGTGAACACTGAAGCTTTCTTT. Its protein is CASSQGRGVNTEAFF.

In this sample, this clonotype turned up many times. The chain uses TRBV7-2 and TRBJ2-7; 9 bases line up with TRBD2. This CDR3 is 15 amino acids long. The trim removed 1 base at V and 3 bases at J, leaving 4 bases unmatched. The germline V gene encodes CDR1 SGHTA and CDR2 FQGNSA. Here the CDR3 reads CASSLGSSGSYEQYF. Here the CDR3 DNA reads TGTGCCAGCAGCTTAGGAAGTAGCGGGAGCTACGAGCAGTACTTC.

The chain combines TRBV28 with TRBJ1-2, with D unclear. Trimming removed 2 bases at V and 6 bases at J, with 22 bases between. Germline V gene lookup returns CDR1 MDHEN and CDR2 SYDVKM. The length of the CDR3 is 17 residues. In DNA, the CDR3 is TGTGCCAGCAGTTTAGTGGAGTTTGGGTTTACCCAAAATGGCTACACCTTC. This sequence encodes CASSLVEFGFTQNGYTF.